This is a list of T cell receptor beta chains from one sample in a study of spatial heterogeneity in lung cancer. A single record per CDR3 protein comes from TCRdb applying MiXCR to the 5' RACE reads. The sample has 9,500 to 11,000 distinct CDR3 sequences; 7.5% to 9% are singletons. Sequencing was performed on lung tumor tissue, taken at surgery. The receptor set was obtained from a female donor with early-stage non-small cell lung cancer. The CDR3 runs from the conserved cysteine through the conserved F or W. The D gene is left open where the match is weak. Size tells how often a clone was seen (once, few, many) or the class of an expanded clone, and some rows leave it out.

v_call: TRBV7-6
d_call: TRBD1
clone_size: medium-sized
j_call: TRBJ2-1
cdr3_nt: TGTGCCAGCAGCTTGTACAGGGGCCGGGAGCAGTTCTTC
cdr3_aa: CASSLYRGREQFF

v_call: TRBV6-5
d_call: TRBD1
clone_size: -
j_call: TRBJ2-1
cdr3_nt: TGTGCCACAGCACAGGGGTCCTACAATGAGCAGTTCTTC
cdr3_aa: CATAQGSYNEQFF

v_call: TRBV20-1
d_call: -
clone_size: many
j_call: TRBJ2-5
cdr3_nt: TGCAGCGGCCGGGACTCCCAGATGGGGACCCAGTACTTC
cdr3_aa: CSGRDSQMGTQYF

v_call: TRBV20-1
d_call: -
clone_size: many
j_call: TRBJ2-5
cdr3_nt: TGCAGTGCTAGGCCGCAGGCGGAGACCCAGTACTTC
cdr3_aa: CSARPQAETQYF

v_call: TRBV20-1
d_call: TRBD1
clone_size: many
j_call: TRBJ1-1
cdr3_nt: TGCAGTGCTAGAGATACCGGGACAGGGATCGCTGAAGCTTTCTTT
cdr3_aa: CSARDTGTGIAEAFF

v_call: TRBV9
d_call: -
clone_size: -
j_call: TRBJ2-1
cdr3_nt: TGTGCCAGCAGCGCCGCTGTTTACAATGAGCAGTTCTTC
cdr3_aa: CASSAAVYNEQFF

v_call: TRBV6-2/TRBV6-3
d_call: TRBD2
clone_size: many
j_call: TRBJ2-3
cdr3_nt: TGTGCCAGCAGACTGAGGACTAGCGGGGGCAGCACAGATACGCAGTATTTT
cdr3_aa: CASRLRTSGGSTDTQYF

v_call: TRBV3-1
d_call: -
clone_size: many
j_call: TRBJ2-7
cdr3_nt: TGTGCCAGCAGCCAATCGCGTAGCGAGCAGTACTTC
cdr3_aa: CASSQSRSEQYF

v_call: TRBV19
d_call: TRBD1
clone_size: many
j_call: TRBJ1-4
cdr3_nt: TGTGCCAGTAGTACTGGGACAGGGGGTAATGAAAAACTGTTTTTT
cdr3_aa: CASSTGTGGNEKLFF

v_call: TRBV18
d_call: TRBD2
clone_size: few
j_call: TRBJ2-5
cdr3_nt: TGTGCCAGCTCACCACTGGTGTTAGCGGGGGGCCAAGAGACCCAGTACTTC
cdr3_aa: CASSPLVLAGGQETQYF

v_call: TRBV10-3
d_call: TRBD1
clone_size: -
j_call: TRBJ1-2
cdr3_nt: TGTGCCATCAGTGGTATTTCACAGGGGGCCTATGGCTACACCTTC
cdr3_aa: CAISGISQGAYGYTF

v_call: TRBV10-1
d_call: TRBD2
clone_size: few
j_call: TRBJ2-1
cdr3_nt: TGCGCCAGCAGTGTTCCCCGGGGGGGGGCCATTCATCAGGATGAGCAGTTCTTC
cdr3_aa: CASSVPRGGAIHQDEQFF

v_call: TRBV7-2
d_call: TRBD1
clone_size: few
j_call: TRBJ2-2
cdr3_nt: TGTGCCAGGGGACAGGGGGGTTTCACCGGGGAGCTGTTTTTT
cdr3_aa: CARGQGGFTGELFF

v_call: TRBV3-1
d_call: -
clone_size: many
j_call: TRBJ2-3
cdr3_nt: TGTGCCAGCAGCCAAGCACGTACGCAGTATTTT
cdr3_aa: CASSQARTQYF

v_call: TRBV5-1
d_call: -
clone_size: many
j_call: TRBJ1-1
cdr3_nt: TGCGCCAGCAGCTTGGGCCCTGAAGCTTTCTTT
cdr3_aa: CASSLGPEAFF

v_call: TRBV6-6
d_call: TRBD1
clone_size: many
j_call: TRBJ2-7
cdr3_nt: TGTGCCAGCAGTTACTCGACCCAGGGGGCATACGAGCAGTACTTC
cdr3_aa: CASSYSTQGAYEQYF

v_call: TRBV28
d_call: -
clone_size: many
j_call: TRBJ2-1
cdr3_nt: TGTGCCAGCGGAAAGCGCAATGAGCAGTTCTTC
cdr3_aa: CASGKRNEQFF

v_call: TRBV7-3
d_call: -
clone_size: -
j_call: TRBJ2-2
cdr3_nt: TGTGCCAGCAGCCCGACTGCGAACACCGGGGAGCTGTTTTTT
cdr3_aa: CASSPTANTGELFF

v_call: TRBV7-2
d_call: TRBD2
clone_size: medium-sized
j_call: TRBJ2-5
cdr3_nt: TGTGCCAGCAGCTTAAAGCGGGGCTATCAAGAGACCCAGTACTTC
cdr3_aa: CASSLKRGYQETQYF

v_call: TRBV5-5
d_call: TRBD1
clone_size: many
j_call: TRBJ1-5
cdr3_nt: TGTGCCAGCAGCCAAGACAGGGGACCCTTTAGCAATCAGCCCCAGCATTTT
cdr3_aa: CASSQDRGPFSNQPQHF

v_call: TRBV28
d_call: -
clone_size: many
j_call: TRBJ2-7
cdr3_nt: TGTGCCAGCAGTTTCGAGCCAGGGGCTTCCGAGCAGTACTTC
cdr3_aa: CASSFEPGASEQYF

v_call: TRBV12-3/TRBV12-4
d_call: -
clone_size: few
j_call: TRBJ2-5
cdr3_nt: TGTGCCAGCGTAAATCACGGCGGGGGCGAGACCCAGTACTTC
cdr3_aa: CASVNHGGGETQYF

v_call: TRBV3-1
d_call: -
clone_size: medium-sized
j_call: TRBJ1-1
cdr3_nt: TGTGCCAGCAGCCAAACGTTCGGGGGCACTGAAGCTTTCTTT
cdr3_aa: CASSQTFGGTEAFF

v_call: TRBV28
d_call: TRBD1
clone_size: many
j_call: TRBJ2-3
cdr3_nt: TGTGCCAGCAGTTCGACAGGGGTTCCAGATACGCAGTATTTT
cdr3_aa: CASSSTGVPDTQYF

v_call: TRBV7-6
d_call: -
clone_size: many
j_call: TRBJ2-2
cdr3_nt: TGTGCCAGCAGTTCGGGGGTACCCGGGGAGCTGTTTTTT
cdr3_aa: CASSSGVPGELFF

v_call: TRBV30
d_call: -
clone_size: few
j_call: TRBJ1-4
cdr3_nt: TGTGCCTGGAGTGTCCCTAGGGGGGATGAAAAACTGTTTTTT
cdr3_aa: CAWSVPRGDEKLFF

v_call: TRBV5-1
d_call: -
clone_size: medium-sized
j_call: TRBJ2-7
cdr3_nt: TGCGCCAGCAGCTTACCAAGTAGCTCCTACGAGCAGTACTTC
cdr3_aa: CASSLPSSSYEQYF

v_call: TRBV10-1
d_call: TRBD1
clone_size: many
j_call: TRBJ1-2
cdr3_nt: TGCGCCACCTCGGGACAGACCTCCTATGGCTACACCTTC
cdr3_aa: CATSGQTSYGYTF

v_call: TRBV4-1
d_call: -
clone_size: many
j_call: TRBJ1-5
cdr3_nt: TGCGCCAGCAGCCAAGACCCGGGAAACCATAATCAGCCCCAGCATTTT
cdr3_aa: CASSQDPGNHNQPQHF

v_call: TRBV28
d_call: -
clone_size: many
j_call: TRBJ2-2
cdr3_nt: TGTGCCAGCAGTTCACAGAGGCAGCTGAACACCGGGGAGCTGTTTTTT
cdr3_aa: CASSSQRQLNTGELFF

v_call: TRBV7-2
d_call: TRBD2
clone_size: many
j_call: TRBJ2-1
cdr3_nt: TGTGCCAGCAGCTTAGTTGGGACTAGCAAGTGGGGTGGTGTCTTC
cdr3_aa: CASSLVGTSKWGGVF

v_call: TRBV11-2
d_call: -
clone_size: many
j_call: TRBJ1-2
cdr3_nt: TGTGCCAGCAGCTTTGCCGGGGCGCGGGGCTACACCTTC
cdr3_aa: CASSFAGARGYTF

v_call: TRBV3-1
d_call: TRBD2
clone_size: many
j_call: TRBJ2-3
cdr3_nt: TGTGCCAGCAGCCAGGGGCGGGGGAGCACAGATACGCAGTATTTT
cdr3_aa: CASSQGRGSTDTQYF

v_call: TRBV11-1
d_call: TRBD1
clone_size: many
j_call: TRBJ1-5
cdr3_nt: TGTGCCAGCAGCTTACCTAGGACAGGGGGAATCAATCAGCCCCAGCATTTT
cdr3_aa: CASSLPRTGGINQPQHF

v_call: TRBV25-1
d_call: TRBD1
clone_size: many
j_call: TRBJ1-4
cdr3_nt: TGTGCCAGCAGTTGGAGGGACAGGGGAAATGAAAAACTGTTTTTT
cdr3_aa: CASSWRDRGNEKLFF

v_call: TRBV20-1
d_call: -
clone_size: many
j_call: TRBJ2-3
cdr3_nt: TGCAGTGCTTTAGAGACGAGGGACACAGATACGCAGTATTTT
cdr3_aa: CSALETRDTDTQYF

v_call: TRBV3-1
d_call: -
clone_size: medium-sized
j_call: TRBJ2-2
cdr3_nt: TGTGCCAGCCAGGACAGCAACACCGGGGAGCTGTTTTTT
cdr3_aa: CASQDSNTGELFF

v_call: TRBV5-1
d_call: -
clone_size: many
j_call: TRBJ2-1
cdr3_nt: TGCGCCAGCAGTCCTACAAGGGCCCCGGGGGCATACAATGAGCAGTTCTTC
cdr3_aa: CASSPTRAPGAYNEQFF

v_call: TRBV7-2
d_call: TRBD1
clone_size: many
j_call: TRBJ1-5
cdr3_nt: TGTGCCAGCAGCCCAATCCGACAGGGAAGCAATCAGCCCCAGCATTTT
cdr3_aa: CASSPIRQGSNQPQHF

v_call: TRBV28
d_call: -
clone_size: medium-sized
j_call: TRBJ2-7
cdr3_nt: TGTGCCAGCCAGCCGGGCCGGGTCTACGAGCAGTACTTC
cdr3_aa: CASQPGRVYEQYF

v_call: TRBV9
d_call: -
clone_size: few
j_call: TRBJ2-7
cdr3_nt: TGTGCCAGCAGCGCGGGGAACGAGCAGTACTTC
cdr3_aa: CASSAGNEQYF

v_call: TRBV5-1
d_call: -
clone_size: many
j_call: TRBJ2-3
cdr3_nt: TGCGCCAGTGGCCCGGGCACAGATACGCAGTATTTT
cdr3_aa: CASGPGTDTQYF

v_call: TRBV6-1
d_call: -
clone_size: medium-sized
j_call: TRBJ1-5
cdr3_nt: TGTGCCAGCAGTGATGAGGGGGGACAGCCCCAGCATTTT
cdr3_aa: CASSDEGGQPQHF

v_call: TRBV3-1
d_call: -
clone_size: many
j_call: TRBJ2-7
cdr3_nt: TGTGCCAGCAGCCCAGACGGCTCCTACGAGCAGTACTTC
cdr3_aa: CASSPDGSYEQYF

v_call: TRBV3-1
d_call: TRBD2
clone_size: many
j_call: TRBJ2-3
cdr3_nt: TGTGCCAGCAGCCATCCCCGGGAGGGACCCACAGATACGCAGTATTTT
cdr3_aa: CASSHPREGPTDTQYF

v_call: TRBV20-1
d_call: -
clone_size: few
j_call: TRBJ2-7
cdr3_nt: TGCAGTGCTAGACCCGGGACCGGCTCCTACGAGCAGTACTTC
cdr3_aa: CSARPGTGSYEQYF

v_call: TRBV7-2
d_call: TRBD2
clone_size: many
j_call: TRBJ2-3
cdr3_nt: TGTGCCAGCAGCAGACTAGCACTAGGCCTCTCCACAGATACGCAGTATTTT
cdr3_aa: CASSRLALGLSTDTQYF